These T cell receptor beta chains were read from a single sample in a study of T-cell memory formation after mild COVID-19. TCRdb reprocessed the 5' RACE reads with MiXCR, giving one entry per CDR3 protein. The sample yields 400,000 to 500,000 distinct CDR3 sequences, about a sixth seen once. The sequenced material came from PBMCs or a T cell subset sorted from them (not recorded which). The origin of the receptors is a man younger than 35 who had mild COVID-19 (a few samples of this study predate the infection). Cell type and time point are not known. CDR3s include the opening cysteine and the closing phenylalanine or tryptophan.

J gene,V gene,CDR3 protein
TRBJ2-7,TRBV4-3,CASSLDRGLRHEQYF
TRBJ1-3,TRBV7-2,CASSISGNTIYF
TRBJ2-3,TRBV9,CASSVGSGGGTDTQYF
TRBJ2-5,TRBV4-3,CASRRTGEETQYF
TRBJ1-5,TRBV6-1,CASRGGGGGLRQPQHF
TRBJ1-6,TRBV7-9,CASSPLDVGSSPLHF
TRBJ1-6,TRBV5-4,CASSFTLVGAPLHF
TRBJ2-3,TRBV11-1,CASTPQLITDTQYF
TRBJ2-7,TRBV5-1,CASSPQVTSYEQYF
TRBJ1-4,TRBV6-5,CASSSNIRGLKNEKLFF
TRBJ2-2,TRBV12-3/TRBV12-4,CASSLTPRDKNTGELFF
TRBJ2-1,TRBV15,CATSRDTGVAYNEQFF
TRBJ1-4,TRBV7-2,CASSLAGGGGEKLFF